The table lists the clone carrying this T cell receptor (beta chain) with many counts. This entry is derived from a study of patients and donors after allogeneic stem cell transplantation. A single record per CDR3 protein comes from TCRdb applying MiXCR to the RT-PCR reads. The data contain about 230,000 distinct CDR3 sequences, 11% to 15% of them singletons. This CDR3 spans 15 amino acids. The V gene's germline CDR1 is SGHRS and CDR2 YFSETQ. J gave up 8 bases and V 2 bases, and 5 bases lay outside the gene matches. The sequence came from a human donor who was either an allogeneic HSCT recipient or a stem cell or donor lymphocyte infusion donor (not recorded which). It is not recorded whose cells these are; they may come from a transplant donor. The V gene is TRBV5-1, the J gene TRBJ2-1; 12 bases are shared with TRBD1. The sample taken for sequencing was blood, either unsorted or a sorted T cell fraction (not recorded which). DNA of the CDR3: TGCGCCAGCAGCTTACGGGACAGGGGGCGCGATGAGCAGTTCTTC. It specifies CASSLRDRGRDEQFF.